This entry concerns a single T cell receptor beta chain. TCRdb keeps only in-frame clones here, not all; method: immunoSEQ multiplex PCR. The sample holds about 400,000 clones, approximately 85% seen once. This sample stems from a study of blood T cell repertoires in COVID-19. Study information: The study drew acute and convalescent COVID-19 samples from the United States, Italy and Spain. The cDNA or gDNA used as material had been derived from T cells, B-cell-depleted T cells, or PBMCs.

Individuals aged roughly 18 to 95 years were recruited from 20 to 25 US areas. Cohort placement rested on clinical history that participants reported themselves. Germline CDR1 is SGHRS and CDR2 is YFSETQ. V lost 0 bases and J 3 bases, leaving 10 bases between the germline ends. CDR3 size: 14 residues. The chain combines TRBV5-1 with TRBJ2-7, with D tentatively TRBD2 (5 bases). The sequenced sample was PBMCs or T cells enriched from blood (not recorded which). This clonotype was sampled from a woman aged 40 to 55 with acute COVID-19. CDR3 amino acids: CASSLAGSYYEQYF. The CDR3, as DNA: TGCGCCAGCAGCTTGGCGGGATCATACTACGAGCAGTACTTC.